The 13 T cell receptor beta chains below all came from one sample that was sequenced in a study of long-term antiretroviral therapy in people with HIV. The assay, immunoSEQ v3.0, was run at survey level. Measured with immunoSEQ multiplex PCR; TCRdb has only the in-frame clones, and not every one. The sample lists roughly 28,000 clones; roughly 80% were seen once. Here the sequenced sample was unsorted PBMCs, taken 3 years after starting antiretroviral therapy. The receptors stem from a man aged 40-49 years with HIV.

This chain connects TRBV15 to TRBJ2-3; D is unclear. Germline V gene lookup returns CDR1 LNHNV and CDR2 YYDKDF (reference sequence). The V and J ends lost 1 base and 2 bases respectively, with 10 bases between them. The CDR3 consists of 15 residues. Written as DNA, the CDR3 is TGTGCCACCAGCAGAGCTGAACCGGCCACAGATACGCAGTATTTT. This sequence encodes CATSRAEPATDTQYF.

Written as DNA, the CDR3 is TGTGCCACCCAGGGCTGGAGCTCCTACGAGCAGTACTTC. The encoded protein is CATQGWSSYEQYF. The chain has TRBV27 and TRBJ2-7, with D tentatively TRBD1 (5 bases). With 10 bases removed from V and 0 bases from J, the gap between germline ends came to 13 bases. Germline values: CDR1 MNHEY, CDR2 SMNVEV (reference sequence). The CDR3 is made up of 13 amino acids.

The CDR3 nucleotides read TGCGCCAGCAGCGTCCATGACAGGGATGATGGCTACACCTTC. Its protein is CASSVHDRDDGYTF. The chain is built from TRBV4-1 and TRBJ1-2; 7 positions match TRBD1. The CDR3 is 14 residues long. The ends lost 5 bases at V and 6 bases at J; junction bases unmatched: 9. CDR1 and CDR2 from the germline V gene are MGHRA and YSYEKL.

This clone was observed a handful of times. The chain has TRBV6-1 and TRBJ1-5, with TRBD1 matching over 11 bases. The CDR3 has 15 amino acids. Germline CDR1 is MNHNS and CDR2 is SASEGT. V gave up 5 bases and J gave up 5 bases; unmatched junction bases: 5. The CDR3 region has the DNA TGTGCCAGCAGTTGGACAGGGGGCATAGATCAGCCCCAGCATTTT. Amino acids: CASSWTGGIDQPQHF.

The CDR3 protein is CASSLEGGHEQYF. The CDR3 nucleotides read TGTGCCAGCAGCTTAGAGGGGGGCCACGAGCAGTACTTC. The genes are TRBV7-9 and TRBJ2-7, with D tentatively TRBD1 or TRBD2 (6 bases each). The CDR3 is 13 residues long. Germline loops: CDR1 SEHNR, CDR2 FQNEAQ (reference sequence). V lost 1 base and J lost 5, with 9 bases in between.

The chain combines TRBV5-5 with TRBJ1-1; TRBD1 matches at 9 bases. The J segment lost 0 bases and the V segment lost 4 bases, leaving 10 bases of the junction unmatched. Looked up from germline, CDR1 is SGHKS and CDR2 is YYEKEE (reference sequence). The CDR3 runs to 17 residues. In DNA form, the CDR3 reads TGTGCCAGCAGCCCGGGGACAGGGAACTTAATGAACACTGAAGCTTTCTTT. This encodes CASSPGTGNLMNTEAFF.

This clone was seen only once. V and J are TRBV7-8 and TRBJ2-3, with 9 bases fitting TRBD2. V gave up 0 bases and J gave up 4 bases; unmatched junction bases: 11. The CDR3 consists of 18 residues. Germline V gene lookup returns CDR1 SGHVS and CDR2 FQNEAQ. The CDR3 region is CASSLARLAGSPPDTQYF. In nucleotides, the CDR3 is TGTGCCAGCAGCTTAGCGCGTCTAGCGGGATCCCCTCCAGATACGCAGTATTTT.

The genes are TRBV6-1 and TRBJ1-6, with D perhaps TRBD1 (5 bases). The CDR3 spans 17 residues. CDR1 MNHNS and CDR2 SASEGT come from the germline V gene. Trimming stripped 4 bases from V and 0 bases from J, with 13 bases between. The CDR3: CASSAPTALSYNSPLHF. The CDR3 DNA reads as TGTGCCAGCAGTGCCCCGACAGCCCTCTCCTATAATTCACCCCTCCACTTT.

The rearrangement joins TRBV13 to TRBJ2-7, with D perhaps matching TRBD1 (6 bases). The germline CDR1 and CDR2 sequences are PRHDT and FYEKMQ (reference sequence). V was trimmed by 5 bases and J by 3 bases, leaving 14 bases between them. There are 14 residues in the CDR3. The CDR3 sequence is CASSRGQLIYEQYF. In DNA, the CDR3 is TGTGCCAGCAGCCGAGGACAGTTAATCTACGAGCAGTACTTC.

The rearrangement joins TRBV9 to TRBJ2-3, with 7 bases that match TRBD2. CDR3 length: 16 residues. Looked up from germline, CDR1 is SGDLS and CDR2 is YYNGEE. Trimming took 0 bases from V and 2 from J; bases not matched to a gene: 6. CDR3 sequence reads: CASSVGASGSTDTQYF. The DNA of the CDR3 is TGTGCCAGCAGCGTAGGGGCTAGCGGTTCCACAGATACGCAGTATTTT.

The CDR3 DNA sequence: TGTGCTAGTGGTTTGGGACAGGTCAATGAGCAGTTCTTC. Translation: CASGLGQVNEQFF. The V gene is TRBV12-5, the J gene TRBJ2-1, with a possible D match to TRBD1 (6 bases). The germline CDR1 and CDR2 sequences are LGHNT and FRNRAP. The CDR3 has 13 residues. V was clipped by 1 base and J by 6 bases, with 7 bases between them.

The chain is built from TRBV19 and TRBJ1-5; D is undetermined. This CDR3 spans 13 amino acids. From germline, CDR1 is LNHDA and CDR2 SQIVND (reference sequence). Trimming left V 6 bases short and J 0 bases short, with 6 bases between. The CDR3: CASRLDSNQPQHF. In DNA, the CDR3 is TGTGCCAGTAGGTTGGATAGCAATCAGCCCCAGCATTTT.

This sequence joins TRBV28 and TRBJ1-1, with a possible D match to TRBD1 (6 bases). This CDR3 has 11 amino acids. V was pared by 9 bases and J by 6 bases, with 11 bases between. Germline V gene data show CDR1 as MDHEN and CDR2 as SYDVKM. Here the CDR3 reads CASRRGAEAFF. DNA for the CDR3: TGTGCCAGTAGAAGGGGGGCTGAAGCTTTCTTT.